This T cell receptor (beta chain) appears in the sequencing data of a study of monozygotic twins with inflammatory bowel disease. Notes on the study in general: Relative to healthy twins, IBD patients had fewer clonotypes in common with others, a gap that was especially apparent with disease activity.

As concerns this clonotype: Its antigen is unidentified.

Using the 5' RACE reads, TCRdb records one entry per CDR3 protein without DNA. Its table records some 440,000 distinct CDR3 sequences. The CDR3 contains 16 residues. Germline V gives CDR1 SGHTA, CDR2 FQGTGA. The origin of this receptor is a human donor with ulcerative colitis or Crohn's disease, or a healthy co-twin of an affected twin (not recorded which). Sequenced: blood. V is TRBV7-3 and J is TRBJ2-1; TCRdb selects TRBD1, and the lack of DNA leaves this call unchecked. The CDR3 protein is CASSPTTGAPSNEQFF.